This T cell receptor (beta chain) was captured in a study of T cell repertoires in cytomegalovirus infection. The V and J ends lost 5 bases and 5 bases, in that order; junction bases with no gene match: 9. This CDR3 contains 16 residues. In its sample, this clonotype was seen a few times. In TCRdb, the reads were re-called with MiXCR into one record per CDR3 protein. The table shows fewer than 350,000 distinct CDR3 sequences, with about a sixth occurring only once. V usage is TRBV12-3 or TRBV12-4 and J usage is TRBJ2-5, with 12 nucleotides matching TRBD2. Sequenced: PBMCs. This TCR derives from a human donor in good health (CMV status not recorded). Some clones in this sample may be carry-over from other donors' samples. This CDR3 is CASSISSGGAGETQYF. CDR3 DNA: TGTGCCAGCAGTATCTCTAGCGGGGGGGCCGGGGAGACCCAGTACTTC.